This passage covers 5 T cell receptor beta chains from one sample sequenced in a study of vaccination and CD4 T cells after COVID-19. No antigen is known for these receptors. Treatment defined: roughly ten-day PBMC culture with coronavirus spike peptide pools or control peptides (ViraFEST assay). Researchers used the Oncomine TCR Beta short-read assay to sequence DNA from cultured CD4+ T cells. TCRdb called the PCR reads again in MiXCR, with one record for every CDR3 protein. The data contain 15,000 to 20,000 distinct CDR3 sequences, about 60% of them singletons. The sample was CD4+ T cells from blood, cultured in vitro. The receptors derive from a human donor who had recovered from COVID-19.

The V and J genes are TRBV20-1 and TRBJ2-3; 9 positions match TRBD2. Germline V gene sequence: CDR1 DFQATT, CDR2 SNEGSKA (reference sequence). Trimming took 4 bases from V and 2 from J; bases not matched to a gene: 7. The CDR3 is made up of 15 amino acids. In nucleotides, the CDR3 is TGCAGTGCTATAATAGCGGGGGACCCCACAGATACGCAGTATTTT. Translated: CSAIIAGDPTDTQYF.

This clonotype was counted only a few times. The CDR3 sequence is CATTNRGSSYEQYF. CDR3 coding DNA: TGTGCCACCACGAACAGGGGGAGCTCCTACGAGCAGTACTTC. The V gene is TRBV10-3, the J gene TRBJ2-7, with TRBD1 matching 8 bases. This CDR3 contains 14 residues. Trimming took 10 bases from V and 0 from J; bases not matched to a gene: 8. Germline V gene sequence: CDR1 ENHRY, CDR2 SYGVKD.

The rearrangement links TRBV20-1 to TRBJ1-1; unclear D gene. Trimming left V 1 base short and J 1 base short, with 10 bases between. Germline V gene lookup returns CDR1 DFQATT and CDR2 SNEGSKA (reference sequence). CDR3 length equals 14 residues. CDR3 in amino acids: CSARGGGSNTEAFF. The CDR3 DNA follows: TGCAGTGCTAGAGGAGGTGGGTCGAACACTGAAGCTTTCTTT.

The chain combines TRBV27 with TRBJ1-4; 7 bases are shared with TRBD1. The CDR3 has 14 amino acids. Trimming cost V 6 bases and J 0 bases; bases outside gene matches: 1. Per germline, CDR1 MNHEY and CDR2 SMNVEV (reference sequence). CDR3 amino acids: CASRGTATNEKLFF. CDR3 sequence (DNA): TGTGCCAGCAGAGGGACAGCAACTAATGAAAAACTGTTTTTT.

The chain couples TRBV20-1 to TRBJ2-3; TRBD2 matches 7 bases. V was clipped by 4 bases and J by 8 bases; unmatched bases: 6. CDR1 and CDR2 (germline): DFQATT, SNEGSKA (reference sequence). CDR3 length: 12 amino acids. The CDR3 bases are TGCAGTGCTATGGGGGAGGGAGGTACGCAGTATTTT. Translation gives CSAMGEGGTQYF.